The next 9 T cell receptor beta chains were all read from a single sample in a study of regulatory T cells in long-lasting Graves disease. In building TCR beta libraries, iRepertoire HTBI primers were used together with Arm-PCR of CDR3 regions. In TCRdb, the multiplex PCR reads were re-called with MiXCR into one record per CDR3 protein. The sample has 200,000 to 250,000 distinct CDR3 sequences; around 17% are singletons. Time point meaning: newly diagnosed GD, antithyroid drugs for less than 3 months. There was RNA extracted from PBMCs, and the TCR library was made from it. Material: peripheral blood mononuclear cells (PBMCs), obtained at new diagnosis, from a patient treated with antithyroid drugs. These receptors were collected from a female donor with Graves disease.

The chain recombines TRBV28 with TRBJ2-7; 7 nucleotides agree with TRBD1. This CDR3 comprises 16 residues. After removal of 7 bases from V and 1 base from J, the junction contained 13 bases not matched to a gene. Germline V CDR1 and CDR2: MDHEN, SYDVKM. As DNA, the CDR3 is TGTGCCAGCATCCCCGTCGGGACAGTGCAATCCTACGAGCAGTACTTC. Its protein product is CASIPVGTVQSYEQYF.

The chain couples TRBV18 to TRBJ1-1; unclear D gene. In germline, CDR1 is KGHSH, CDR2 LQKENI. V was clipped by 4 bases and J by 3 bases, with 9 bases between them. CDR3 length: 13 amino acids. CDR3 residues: CASSRNRDTEAFF. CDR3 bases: TGTGCCAGCTCACGGAACCGGGACACTGAAGCTTTCTTT. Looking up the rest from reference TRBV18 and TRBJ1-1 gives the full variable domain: NAGVMQNPRHLVRRRGQEARLRCSPMKGHSHVYWYRQLPEEGLKFMVYLQKENIIDESGMPKERFSAEFPKEGPSILRIQQVVRGDSAAYFCASSRNRDTEAFFGQGTRLTVV.

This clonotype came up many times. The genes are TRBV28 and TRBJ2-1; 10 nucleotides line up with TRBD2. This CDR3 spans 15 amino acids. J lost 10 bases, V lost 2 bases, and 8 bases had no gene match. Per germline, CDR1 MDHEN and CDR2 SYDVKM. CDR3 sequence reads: CASSLSGRESGEQFF. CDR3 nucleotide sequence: TGTGCCAGCAGTTTAAGCGGGAGGGAGTCAGGAGAGCAGTTCTTC.

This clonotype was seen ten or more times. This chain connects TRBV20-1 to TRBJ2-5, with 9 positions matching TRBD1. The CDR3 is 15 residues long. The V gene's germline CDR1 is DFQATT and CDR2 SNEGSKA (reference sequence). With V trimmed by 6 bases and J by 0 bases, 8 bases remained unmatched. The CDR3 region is CSATDRGGNQETQYF. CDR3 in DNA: TGCAGTGCAACCGACAGGGGGGGAAACCAAGAGACCCAGTACTTC.

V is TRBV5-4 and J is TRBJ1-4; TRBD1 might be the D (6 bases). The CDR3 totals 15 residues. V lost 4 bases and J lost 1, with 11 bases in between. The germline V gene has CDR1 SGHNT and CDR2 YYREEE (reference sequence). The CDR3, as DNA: TGTGCCAGCAGCAGCACAGGGAAAACTAATGAAAAACTGTTTTTT. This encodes CASSSTGKTNEKLFF.

The CDR3 protein is CSAPTYQTGAYGYTF. The CDR3 DNA reads as TGCAGTGCTCCGACCTATCAGACAGGGGCTTATGGCTACACCTTC. This chain links TRBV20-1 with TRBJ1-2, with 8 positions matching TRBD1. The junction had 13 bases not matched to a gene; V was cut back by 5 bases and J by 5 bases. CDR1 is DFQATT, CDR2 SNEGSKA, per germline (reference sequence). The CDR3 spans 15 residues.

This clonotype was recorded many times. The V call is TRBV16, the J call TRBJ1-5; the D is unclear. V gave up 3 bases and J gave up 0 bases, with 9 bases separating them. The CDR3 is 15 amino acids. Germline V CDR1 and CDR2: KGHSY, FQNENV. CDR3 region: CASSHPTDSNQPQHF. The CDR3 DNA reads TGTGCCAGCAGCCACCCCACCGATAGCAATCAGCCCCAGCATTTT.

The CDR3 DNA sequence: TGTGCCAGCAGCTTAGAGGCTCCAATCTACGAGCAGTACTTC. Its protein product is CASSLEAPIYEQYF. This chain connects TRBV7-8 to TRBJ2-7, with unresolved D. The CDR3 runs to 14 residues. In germline, CDR1 is SGHVS, CDR2 FQNEAQ. V lost 1 base and J 3 bases, leaving 10 bases between the germline ends.

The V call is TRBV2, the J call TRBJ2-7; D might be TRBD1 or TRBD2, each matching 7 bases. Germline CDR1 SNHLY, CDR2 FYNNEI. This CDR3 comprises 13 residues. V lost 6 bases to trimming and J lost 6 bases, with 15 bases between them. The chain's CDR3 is CASRFDREGEQYF. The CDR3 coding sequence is TGTGCCAGCAGGTTCGACAGGGAGGGCGAGCAGTACTTC.